The source of this T cell receptor beta chain is a study of cytomegalovirus exposure and HLA in healthy donors. Regarding the study as a whole: Certain sequence variants were highly shared and formed a cluster, and this cluster was likely a sequencing artifact. Available immune exposure information covered CMV serostatus only.

The junction had 3 bases not matched to a gene; V was cut back by 8 bases and J by 11 bases. The length of the CDR3 is 11 residues. Germline V gene data show CDR1 as SEHNR and CDR2 as FQNEAQ (reference sequence). PCR amplification relied on 60 Vbeta primers (plus 13 Jbeta primers). Libraries were prepared by immunoSEQ multiplex PCR; TCRdb keeps only in-frame clonotypes and omits some of them. The sample has about 140,000 clones, around three quarters seen once; the top ten hold approximately 1.8%. Comment on this clone: Its antigen is not identified.

The chain employs TRBV7-9 and TRBJ2-1, with TRBD2 identical over 10 bases. Sequencing input: PBMCs. The receptor was isolated from a man aged 35 to 55 in good health and CMV-seronegative. As DNA, the CDR3 is TGTGCCAGCGAACTAGCGGGAAAGCAGTTCTTC. It encodes CASELAGKQFF.